This is a list of T cell receptor beta chains from one sample in a study of cytotoxic CD8 clonotypes in ibrutinib-treated CLL. Data came from immunoSEQ multiplex PCR; TCRdb stores just in-frame clones and leaves some out. The sample has roughly 150,000 clones; more than 75% are singletons. The sample here was PBMCs, taken after 12 months of ibrutinib treatment. These receptors originate from a human donor with chronic lymphocytic leukemia. CDR3s leave out the opening cysteine and the closing phenylalanine or tryptophan. The order of the fields is D gene, V gene, CDR3 protein. A D gene is named only where the DNA matches it firmly.

d_gene: -; v_gene: TRBV2; CDR3aa: AQAGEQY
d_gene: -; v_gene: TRBV7-2; CDR3aa: ASSFGGMRNTEAF
d_gene: -; v_gene: TRBV6-5; CDR3aa: ASRGGNTGELF
d_gene: -; v_gene: TRBV18; CDR3aa: ASSPQEGVAQH
d_gene: -; v_gene: TRBV4-3; CDR3aa: ASSQDRTLHEQY
d_gene: -; v_gene: TRBV6-6; CDR3aa: ASSYAGLELF
d_gene: TRBD1; v_gene: TRBV5-4; CDR3aa: ASSPGQASGNTIY
d_gene: -; v_gene: TRBV4-3; CDR3aa: ASSQDRQGGHEQY
d_gene: TRBD1; v_gene: TRBV5-6; CDR3aa: ASSRTGRSNQPQH
d_gene: -; v_gene: TRBV28; CDR3aa: ASEGGYTEAF
d_gene: TRBD2; v_gene: TRBV7-2; CDR3aa: ASSLVSAAGGGDTQY
d_gene: TRBD2; v_gene: TRBV18; CDR3aa: ASSRGTVQQETQY
d_gene: TRBD2; v_gene: TRBV28; CDR3aa: ASSFPGLAVSGNTGELF
d_gene: -; v_gene: TRBV28; CDR3aa: ASSQGLTGELF
d_gene: TRBD1; v_gene: TRBV5-8; CDR3aa: ASSLQGAMNQPQH
d_gene: TRBD1; v_gene: TRBV2; CDR3aa: ASQGESIYSNQPQH
d_gene: -; v_gene: TRBV27; CDR3aa: ASSLSPTTRETQY
d_gene: -; v_gene: TRBV30; CDR3aa: AWSVTGLFGYT
d_gene: TRBD1; v_gene: TRBV11-3; CDR3aa: ASSLRDRSHGYT
d_gene: -; v_gene: TRBV5-6; CDR3aa: ASSVYGAEAF
d_gene: -; v_gene: TRBV28; CDR3aa: AIRKGGPANEKLF
d_gene: -; v_gene: TRBV19; CDR3aa: ASSKPVLSEPQH
d_gene: TRBD1; v_gene: TRBV6-5; CDR3aa: ASRLAYRGESPLH
d_gene: TRBD1; v_gene: TRBV4-1; CDR3aa: ASSQSPGQGYEQY
d_gene: -; v_gene: TRBV27; CDR3aa: ASGRGAFQPQH
d_gene: -; v_gene: TRBV19; CDR3aa: ASRFLGGSISGANVLT
d_gene: -; v_gene: TRBV21-1; CDR3aa: ASSKGMTATSQSFGNTIY
d_gene: -; v_gene: TRBV21-1; CDR3aa: ASSKGSGYNYGYT